This T cell receptor (beta chain) was observed in a study of blood T cell repertoires in COVID-19. About the study: Samples representing acute and convalescent COVID-19 were sourced from the United States, Italy and Spain. Sample material is recorded as cDNA or gDNA derived from T cells, B-cell-depleted T cells, or PBMCs.

In the source study's methods: Reference gene primer amplification yielded estimated nucleated cell counts. Only in-frame clones appear in the TCRdb table, and some are missing; sequencing was by immunoSEQ multiplex PCR. V, J and clone size reflect that table, while D and trimming were determined from the DNA. Of 200,000 to 300,000 clones in the sample, about 85% were seen once. The germline V gene encodes CDR1 SGHVS and CDR2 FQNEAQ. The CDR3 is made up of 13 amino acids. Trimming shortened V by 5 bases and J by 5 bases, and 12 bases separated the two germline ends. The specimen was peripheral blood. This chain joins TRBV7-8 and TRBJ2-5; D call uncertain. The sequence came from an older woman with active or convalescent COVID-19. CDR3 nucleotides: TGTGCCAGCAGCCGTCTAATCGGGGAGACCCAGTACTTC. Translating it yields CASSRLIGETQYF.